This T cell receptor (beta chain) was sequenced in a study of T cell responses to AZD1222 COVID-19 vaccine. Clones were read by immunoSEQ multiplex PCR, and TCRdb kept only the in-frame ones, dropping some. The table shows roughly 180,000 clones, with roughly 90% occurring only once. Study-wide results and caveats: With two AZD1222 doses given, Spike-specific TCR breadth and depth both rose. The donor group comprised mostly white British people and more females; the analysis possibly underestimated clonal diversity.

The CDR3 spans 16 residues. Trimming removed 4 bases from V and 3 bases from J; junction bases left unmatched: 9. CDR1 and CDR2 (germline): KGHSH, LQKENI. Comments on this clone: Its antigen is currently unknown.

The starting material was peripheral blood, obtained 28 days after the second AZD1222 dose. This receptor was identified in an adult who received the AZD1222 COVID-19 vaccine. The chain has TRBV18 and TRBJ2-3; 8 bases line up with TRBD1. CDR3 residues: CASSLSPGGRTDTQYF. CDR3 DNA: TGTGCCAGCTCACTCTCTCCAGGGGGCAGGACAGATACGCAGTATTTT. The full variable domain, rest sourced from reference TRBV18 and TRBJ2-3, is NAGVMQNPRHLVRRRGQEARLRCSPMKGHSHVYWYRQLPEEGLKFMVYLQKENIIDESGMPKERFSAEFPKEGPSILRIQQVVRGDSAAYFCASSLSPGGRTDTQYFGPGTRLTVL.